A selection of T cell receptor beta chains follows, all from one sample in a study of blood T cell repertoires in COVID-19. Repertoires were generated with immunoSEQ multiplex PCR, while TCRdb's copy carries only in-frame clones and drops some. The sample contains approximately 54,000 clones, roughly 80% of which appear only once. Sequenced sample: peripheral blood. Every receptor here comes from a woman in her sixties or seventies with acute or convalescent COVID-19. CDR3s include the opening cysteine and the closing phenylalanine or tryptophan. D genes are given only for firm matches. Some rows mark clone size as missing; the rest say once, few, many or name a class of expanded clone.

D gene	J gene	clone size	V gene	CDR3 DNA	CDR3 protein
NA	TRBJ2-2	NA	TRBV7-2	TGTGCCAGCAGCAATCAGGGGCAGGTCACCGGGGAGCTGTTTTTT	CASSNQGQVTGELFF
NA	TRBJ2-6	NA	TRBV29-1	TGCAGCGTGGACAGCTCTGGGGCCAACGTCCTGACTTTC	CSVDSSGANVLTF
TRBD1	TRBJ2-3	NA	TRBV5-1	TGCGCCAGCAGCTCGGGACAGAGCACAGATACGCAGTATTTT	CASSSGQSTDTQYF
TRBD1	TRBJ2-1	few	TRBV29-1	TGCAGCGTTCCCGGACAGGACAATGAGCAGTTCTTC	CSVPGQDNEQFF
NA	TRBJ2-1	NA	TRBV27	TGTGCCAGCAGTTCTCCGGGTCGGTTCCGGAATGAGCAGTTCTTC	CASSSPGRFRNEQFF
TRBD1	TRBJ1-2	few	TRBV5-4	TGTGCCAGCAGCTTGGATTCCACAGGGGGTAGTGGCTACACCTTC	CASSLDSTGGSGYTF
TRBD2	TRBJ2-3	NA	TRBV5-4	TGTGCCAGCAGCCTCCTGACTAGCGGGGCCACAGATACGCAGTATTTT	CASSLLTSGATDTQYF
TRBD1	TRBJ1-1	NA	TRBV12-5	TGTGCTAGTGGTTTGGGGCAGGGGGGAACTGAAGCTTTCTTT	CASGLGQGGTEAFF
NA	TRBJ2-3	NA	TRBV11-1	TGTGCCAGCAGCTTGAGCGGGCGCACAGATACGCAGTATTTT	CASSLSGRTDTQYF
NA	TRBJ2-5	NA	TRBV18	TGTGCCAGCGGCCCCAGGCGAACTCAAGAGACCCAGTACTTC	CASGPRRTQETQYF
NA	TRBJ2-4	NA	TRBV19	TGTGCCAGTAGTCATACCCGACTAGACGTTTCCAAAAACATTCAGTACTTC	CASSHTRLDVSKNIQYF
NA	TRBJ1-1	NA	TRBV6-5	TGTGCCAGCAGTTATCTGCAGGGGAACACTGAAGCTTTCTTT	CASSYLQGNTEAFF
TRBD2	TRBJ2-1	NA	TRBV4-1	TGCGCCAGCAGCCAAGGCCGGCTAGCGGGCCCATACAATGAGCAGTTCTTC	CASSQGRLAGPYNEQFF
NA	TRBJ2-3	NA	TRBV7-6	TGTGCCAGCAGCTTAGCCCTAGCGAGCGGCACAGATACGCAGTATTTT	CASSLALASGTDTQYF
NA	TRBJ2-1	NA	TRBV5-5	TGTGCCAGCAGCTTGCAACTATTTTCCTACAATGAGCAGTTCTTC	CASSLQLFSYNEQFF
TRBD2	TRBJ2-1	few	TRBV6-6	TGTGCCAGCAGCCAAGGTCCGGCAGCGGGAGGGAATGAGCAGTTCTTC	CASSQGPAAGGNEQFF
NA	TRBJ1-3	NA	TRBV2	TGTGCCAGCAGAACAGGTGCCTCTGGAAACACCATATATTTT	CASRTGASGNTIYF
TRBD1	TRBJ2-5	NA	TRBV15	TGTGCCACCAGCTCGGGGGGACAGGGCCCGGGAGAGACCCAGTACTTC	CATSSGGQGPGETQYF
TRBD1	TRBJ1-3	NA	TRBV11-2	TGTGCCAGCACCACCAAAACAGGGGGCCTCGGAAACACCATATATTTT	CASTTKTGGLGNTIYF
TRBD1	TRBJ1-1	NA	TRBV27	TGTGCCAGAGTGCAGGGGGCGCCGGAAACTGAAGCTTTCTTT	CARVQGAPETEAFF
NA	TRBJ1-2	NA	TRBV27	TGTGCCAGCAGTCATGGGGGGACTCCAAGAAACTATGGCTACACCTTC	CASSHGGTPRNYGYTF
TRBD2	TRBJ2-2	NA	TRBV6-5	TGTGCCAGCAGTCGGCTAGCGGGAGACACCGGGGAGCTGTTTTTT	CASSRLAGDTGELFF
TRBD2	TRBJ2-7	NA	TRBV7-2	TGTGCCAGCAGCTCTAGGACGGGGGGTAATTACGAGCAGTACTTC	CASSSRTGGNYEQYF
TRBD1	TRBJ1-3	NA	TRBV4-1	TGCGCCAGCAGCCAGGACAGGGGATTCTCTGGAAACACCATATATTTT	CASSQDRGFSGNTIYF
NA	TRBJ1-5	NA	TRBV28	TGTGCCAGCAGTTCAGGTTTTAGCAATCAGCCCCAGCATTTT	CASSSGFSNQPQHF
TRBD1	TRBJ2-7	NA	TRBV19	TGTGCCAGTACCTTGGGAGGCAGGGGGCCCTACGAGCAGTACTTC	CASTLGGRGPYEQYF
TRBD2	TRBJ2-1	NA	TRBV29-1	TGCAGCGGTAGCAGGGCTAGCGGTGGGAATGAGCAGTTCTTC	CSGSRASGGNEQFF
TRBD1	TRBJ1-5	NA	TRBV4-1	TGCGCCAGCAGCCAGATACAGGGGGGAGAACAGCCCCAGCATTTT	CASSQIQGGEQPQHF
NA	TRBJ2-1	NA	TRBV4-2	TGTGCCAGCAGCCAAGACCCAGGGGGGACCGGGAATGAGCAGTTCTTC	CASSQDPGGTGNEQFF
NA	TRBJ2-3	NA	TRBV4-1	TGCGCCAGCAGCCAAGAACCCGGTCCGCCGAATACGCAGTATTTT	CASSQEPGPPNTQYF
TRBD1	TRBJ1-6	NA	TRBV6-1	TGTGCCAGCAGTGAAGCATGGGGACAGAACAATTCACCCCTCCACTTT	CASSEAWGQNNSPLHF
NA	TRBJ1-3	NA	TRBV6-6	TGTGCCAGTAGCAGGGACTCTGGAAACACCATATATTTT	CASSRDSGNTIYF
TRBD1	TRBJ2-5	NA	TRBV6-6	TGTGCCAGCAGTTACCCCGGGACAGGACGGGAGACCCAGTACTTC	CASSYPGTGRETQYF
TRBD1	TRBJ1-5	NA	TRBV2	TGTGCCAGCAGTGGGGGACAGGTCCGACAGCCCCAGCATTTT	CASSGGQVRQPQHF
NA	TRBJ2-2	NA	TRBV7-3	TGTGCCAGCAGTCCCCGTTGGGGGGAAGAGCTGTTTTTT	CASSPRWGEELFF
NA	TRBJ1-6	NA	TRBV6-6	TGTGCCAGCAGACGGACAGAAGATAATTCACCCCTCCACTTT	CASRRTEDNSPLHF
TRBD1	TRBJ1-1	NA	TRBV24-1	TGTGCCACCAGTGACACGGGACAGGGCTCCACTGAAGCTTTCTTT	CATSDTGQGSTEAFF
NA	TRBJ2-1	NA	TRBV5-1	TGCGCCAGCAGCTTGGCCCATGGGGACATCTACAATGAGCAGTTCTTC	CASSLAHGDIYNEQFF
NA	TRBJ2-7	NA	TRBV7-2	TGTGCCAGCAGCTTAGTCGGACAGCAGCCCTCCTACGAGCAGTACTTC	CASSLVGQQPSYEQYF
NA	TRBJ2-4	NA	TRBV7-2	TGTGCCAGCAGCTGGCAGGGTACCAAAAACATTCAGTACTTC	CASSWQGTKNIQYF